A single TCR beta chain is shown here with its context. The target antigen is unknown. The sample comes from a study of T cell responses to AZD1222 COVID-19 vaccine. Across the study: Second-dose recipients at about 4 or about 12 weeks were treated as one pooled group. General study results and limits: Clonal diversity was possibly underestimated; the donors were predominantly white British and more often female.

The method was immunoSEQ multiplex PCR; TCRdb's version includes in-frame clones alone and lacks a portion of them. Of roughly 160,000 clones in the sample, around 93% were seen once. Trimming removed 4 bases from V and 2 bases from J, with 20 bases in between. The CDR3 length is 17 residues. Germline lookup yields CDR1 SQVTM and CDR2 ANQGSEA. The sequencing used peripheral blood, collected on day 0 of AZD1222 vaccination. This chain uses TRBV29-1 with TRBJ2-2; possibly TRBD1 or TRBD2 for D (5 bases each). The receptor's source is an adult in good health. CDR3 residues: CSVVGTGTRDNTGELFF. The CDR3 nucleotides are TGCAGCGTTGTCGGAACCGGGACCCGGGATAACACCGGGGAGCTGTTTTTT.